The entry that follows covers one T cell receptor beta chain sequence. The trim removed 3 bases at V and 5 bases at J, leaving 7 bases unmatched. This CDR3 comprises 15 residues. Germline-derived CDR1 and CDR2 are MDHEN and SYDVKM. This sample stems from a study of blood T cell repertoires in COVID-19. Across the study: Samples taken during acute and convalescent COVID-19 were collected in the United States, Italy and Spain. T cells, B-cell-depleted T cells, or PBMCs provided the cDNA or gDNA that served as material.

Original methodology: The authors estimated nucleated cell counts from reference gene primer amplification. Profiled with immunoSEQ multiplex PCR; TCRdb holds only in-frame clones, not every one. V, J and clone size derive from that table, while D and trimming were established from the DNA sequence. The table includes 200,000 to 250,000 clones, 88% detected once. The genes are TRBV28 and TRBJ1-1; 9 bases agree with TRBD1. The sequenced material came from peripheral blood. The source of this sequence is a man between 18 and 35 years old with active or convalescent COVID-19. The CDR3 bases are TGTGCCAGCAGTTTGTCGGGACAGGGAAGAACTGAAGCTTTCTTT. Its translation: CASSLSGQGRTEAFF.